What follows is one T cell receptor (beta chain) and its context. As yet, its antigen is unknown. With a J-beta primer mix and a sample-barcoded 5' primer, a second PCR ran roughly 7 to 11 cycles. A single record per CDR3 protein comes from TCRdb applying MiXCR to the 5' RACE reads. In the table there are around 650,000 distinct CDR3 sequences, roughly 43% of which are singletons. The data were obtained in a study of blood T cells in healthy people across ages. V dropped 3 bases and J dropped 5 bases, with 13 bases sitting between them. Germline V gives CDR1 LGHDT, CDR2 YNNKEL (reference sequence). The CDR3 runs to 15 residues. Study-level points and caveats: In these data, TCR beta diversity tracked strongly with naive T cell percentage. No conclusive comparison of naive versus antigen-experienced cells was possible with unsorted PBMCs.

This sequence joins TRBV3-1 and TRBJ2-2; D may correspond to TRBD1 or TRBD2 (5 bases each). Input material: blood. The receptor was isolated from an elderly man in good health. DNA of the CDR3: TGTGCCAGCAGCCATGGGGGTAGCAAGACCGGGGAGCTGTTTTTT. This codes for CASSHGGSKTGELFF. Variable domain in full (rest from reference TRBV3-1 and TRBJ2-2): DTAVSQTPKYLVTQMGNDKSIKCEQNLGHDTMYWYKQDSKKFLKIMFSYNNKELIINETVPNRFSPKSPDKAHLNLHINSLELGDSAVYFCASSHGGSKTGELFFGEGSRLTVL.